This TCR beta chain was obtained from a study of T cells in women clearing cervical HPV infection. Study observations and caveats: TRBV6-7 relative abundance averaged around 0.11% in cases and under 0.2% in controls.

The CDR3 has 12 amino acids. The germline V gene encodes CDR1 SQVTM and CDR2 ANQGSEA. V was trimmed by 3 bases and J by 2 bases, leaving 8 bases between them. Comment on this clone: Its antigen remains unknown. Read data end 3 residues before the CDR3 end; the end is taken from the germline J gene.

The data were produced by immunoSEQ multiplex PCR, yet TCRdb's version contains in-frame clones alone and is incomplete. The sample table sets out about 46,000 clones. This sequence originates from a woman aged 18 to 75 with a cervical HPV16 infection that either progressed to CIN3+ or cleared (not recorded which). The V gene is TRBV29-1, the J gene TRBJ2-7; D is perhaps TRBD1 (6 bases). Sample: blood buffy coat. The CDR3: CSVDGDTYEQYF. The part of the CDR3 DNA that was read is TGCAGCGTTGATGGGGACACCTACGAG.